Below, 27 T cell receptor beta chains from the same sample are listed, as sequenced in a study of human T cells and chemical hapten exposure. As to time point: patch test 2, 6 weeks after DPC sensitization. Treatment indicated: therapeutic diphenylcyclopropenone sensitization with weekly scalp DPC. TCRdb re-called the RACE reads through MiXCR, storing one row per CDR3 protein. The profile shows 75,000 to 100,000 distinct CDR3 sequences, about 9.6% of them singletons. The starting material was whole blood, obtained in connection with sensitization to the hapten diphenylcyclopropenone (DPC). The receptors come from a woman between 40 and 55 years old with alopecia areata. Some clones in this sample may be carry-over from other donors' samples.

At least ten counts were recorded for this clonotype. CDR3 sequence (DNA): TGTGCCAGCAGCTTAGGAGGACAGATCACCGGGGAGCTGTTTTTT. Its translation is CASSLGGQITGELFF. This chain uses TRBV7-9 with TRBJ2-2; D perhaps matches TRBD1 (6 bases). This CDR3 comprises 15 residues. Per germline, CDR1 SEHNR and CDR2 FQNEAQ (reference sequence). Between the trimmed V and J ends, which lost 1 base and 4 bases, there was a span of 10 bases.

Many counts were recorded for this clonotype. This chain joins TRBV5-1 and TRBJ2-7, with 12 nucleotides matching TRBD2. Trimming took 4 bases from V and 2 from J; bases not matched to a gene: 16. Germline CDR1 reads SGHRS; CDR2 reads YFSETQ. This CDR3 region has 19 residues. CDR3 sequence: CASSPDPTSGSLGAYEQYF. The CDR3, as DNA: TGCGCCAGCAGCCCGGACCCGACTAGCGGGAGCCTCGGGGCCTACGAGCAGTACTTC.

This clonotype was recorded at least ten times. The J gene is TRBJ2-5, the V gene TRBV20-1, with 9 bases fitting TRBD2. Germline-derived CDR1 and CDR2 are DFQATT and SNEGSKA (reference sequence). J gave up 2 bases and V 2 bases, and 3 bases lay outside the gene matches. The CDR3 spans 14 residues. The CDR3 coding sequence is TGCAGTGCTAGAAGGGCGGGAGGGCAAGAGACCCAGTACTTC. Amino acid sequence: CSARRAGGQETQYF.

Points on this clonotype: Possible read error: a much larger clone is one base away. This chain connects TRBV7-9 to TRBJ2-1; 9 nucleotides match TRBD2. Germline V lookup: CDR1 SEHNR, CDR2 FQNEAQ (reference sequence). This CDR3 has 17 residues. CDR3 amino acids: CASSLAGSGSSYNEQIF. In DNA, the CDR3 is TGTGCCAGCAGCTTAGCGGGTAGCGGGAGCTCCTACAATGAGCAGATCTTC.

This clonotype was counted many times. This chain links TRBV29-1 with TRBJ1-5, with D unresolved. Germline V lookup: CDR1 SQVTM, CDR2 ANQGSEA. The V end lost 7 bases, the J end lost 3 bases, and 10 bases lay between the germline ends. The CDR3 runs 12 residues. The DNA for the CDR3 is TGCAGCGCCGCCAACACCAATCAGCCCCAGCATTTT. Its protein is CSAANTNQPQHF.

V gene TRBV5-1 combines with J gene TRBJ2-3; D might be TRBD1 or TRBD2, each matching 5 bases. With 3 bases removed from V and 1 base from J, the gap between germline ends came to 6 bases. This CDR3 contains 13 residues. Germline-derived CDR1 and CDR2 are SGHRS and YFSETQ. CDR3 in amino acids: CASSWDGTDTQYF. The CDR3 coding sequence is TGCGCCAGCAGCTGGGACGGCACAGATACGCAGTATTTT.

This chain connects TRBV28 to TRBJ2-7; no reliable D call. The V gene lost 1 base and the J gene lost 3 bases, with 4 bases spanning the gap. The CDR3 loop spans 12 amino acids. Germline V gene sequence: CDR1 MDHEN, CDR2 SYDVKM. The CDR3 DNA follows: TGTGCCAGCAGTTTATTTTTCTACGAGCAGTACTTC. It translates to CASSLFFYEQYF.

This clonotype has only a few counts. V is TRBV6-2 or TRBV6-3 and J is TRBJ2-3, with TRBD2 matching over 9 bases. This CDR3 is 14 amino acids long. CDR1 is MNHEY, CDR2 SVGEGT, per germline. V lost 5 bases to trimming and J lost 6 bases; unmatched junction nucleotides: 6. The CDR3 nucleotides read TGTGCCAGCAGTGGAGCGGGAGGATCGGATACGCAGTATTTT. This sequence encodes CASSGAGGSDTQYF.

This chain links TRBV5-1 with TRBJ2-7; 7 nucleotides agree with TRBD2. Germline assignment: CDR1 SGHRS and CDR2 YFSETQ. There are 15 residues in the CDR3. The trim removed 0 bases at V and 3 bases at J, leaving 6 bases unmatched. The CDR3 is CASSLDAGVVYEQYF. In DNA, the CDR3 is TGCGCCAGCAGCTTGGACGCGGGAGTCGTCTACGAGCAGTACTTC.

This clonotype was picked up many times. V is TRBV4-2 and J is TRBJ2-7, with D tentatively TRBD2 (6 bases). Germline CDR1 and CDR2: LGHNA and YNFKEQ. This CDR3 comprises 14 residues. Trimming removed 1 base from V and 3 bases from J, with 10 bases in between. CDR3 sequence: CASSQGGNNYEQYF. CDR3 bases: TGTGCCAGCAGCCAAGGCGGGAATAACTACGAGCAGTACTTC.

This clonotype came up a few times. This chain uses TRBV2 with TRBJ2-1; 14 nucleotides line up with TRBD2. V lost 6 bases, J lost 1 base, and 5 bases stayed unmatched. The CDR3 spans 17 residues. CDR1 and CDR2 from the germline V gene are SNHLY and FYNNEI. The CDR3 is CASSVGTSGSSYNEQFF. The CDR3 DNA reads TGTGCCAGCAGCGTCGGGACTAGCGGGAGTTCCTACAATGAGCAGTTCTTC.

This clonotype was seen at least ten times. The chain joins TRBV7-6 to TRBJ1-3; no firm D call. Germline CDR1 SGHVS, CDR2 FNYEAQ. CDR3 size: 16 residues. V gave up 4 bases and J gave up 0 bases, with 13 bases separating them. CDR3 bases: TGTGCCAGCAGCTCCCCAGACGGTATCTCTGGAAACACCATATATTTT. Its protein product is CASSSPDGISGNTIYF.

This clonotype was picked up many times. This chain joins TRBV25-1 and TRBJ1-1; D is ambiguous. This CDR3 contains 12 residues. CDR1 and CDR2 (germline): MGHDK, SYGVNS. V was trimmed by 11 bases and J by 1 base, leaving 11 bases between them. CDR3 bases: TGTGCCTCCCTCCGGGGGAACACTGAAGCTTTCTTT. It is translated as CASLRGNTEAFF.

Here the CDR3 DNA reads TGCAGTGGAACTCATGCCTACGAGCAGTACTTC. Encoded protein: CSGTHAYEQYF. V is TRBV20-1 and J is TRBJ2-7; no definite D call. The CDR3 has 11 amino acids. Germline CDR1 reads DFQATT; CDR2 reads SNEGSKA (reference sequence). The ends were cut back, 7 bases at V and 2 bases at J, with 9 bases in the middle.

The table lists this clonotype with many counts. The chain links TRBV12-3 or TRBV12-4 to TRBJ2-5; TRBD2 matches at 9 bases. The V and J ends lost 2 bases and 2 bases, in that order; junction bases with no gene match: 3. This CDR3 has 15 residues. As DNA, the CDR3 is TGTGCCAGCAGTTTAAGTGCGGGAGGGCAAGAGACCCAGTACTTC. Protein product: CASSLSAGGQETQYF.

The rearrangement uses TRBV6-5 and TRBJ1-4; D might be TRBD1 (5 bases). CDR1 and CDR2 from the germline V gene are MNHEY and SVGAGI. Trimming cost V 5 bases and J 8 bases, with 9 bases left between them. This CDR3 is 12 amino acids long. CDR3 DNA sequence: TGTGCCAGCAGTCCGGACATGGAAAAACTGTTTTTT. This translates into CASSPDMEKLFF.

The chain combines TRBV5-4 with TRBJ1-4; D remains unclear. CDR1 SGHNT and CDR2 YYREEE come from the germline V gene (reference sequence). The CDR3 consists of 16 residues. Between the trimmed V and J ends, which lost 3 bases and 4 bases, there was a span of 16 bases. The CDR3 sequence is CASSSLGSVGNEKLFF. In DNA, the CDR3 is TGTGCCAGCAGCTCTCTGGGATCCGTGGGTAATGAAAAACTGTTTTTT. Using reference TRBV5-4 and TRBJ1-4 for the parts outside the CDR3, the full variable domain is ETGVTQSPTHLIKTRGQQVTLRCSSQSGHNTVSWYQQALGQGPQFIFQYYREEENGRGNFPPRFSGLQFPNYSSELNVNALELDDSALYLCASSSLGSVGNEKLFFGSGTQLSVL.

V and J are TRBV6-6 and TRBJ2-7; maybe TRBD1 (6 bases). The CDR3 has 14 residues. Germline V gene data show CDR1 as MNHNY and CDR2 as SVGAGI (reference sequence). V was shortened by 2 bases and J by 2 bases, with 10 bases between the two germline ends. The CDR3 nucleotides read TGTGCCAGCAGTTACGAGGGGGACCCCTACGAGCAGTACTTC. Amino acid sequence: CASSYEGDPYEQYF.

CDR3 bases: TGTGCCAGCAATCGACTGGGACTAGCGGGGGTTAATGAGCAGTTCTTC. Its protein product is CASNRLGLAGVNEQFF. The chain links TRBV27 to TRBJ2-1, with 14 bases matching TRBD2. The CDR3 spans 16 residues. Germline V CDR1 and CDR2: MNHEY, SMNVEV (reference sequence). The ends lost 7 bases at V and 7 bases at J; junction bases unmatched: 9.

This chain connects TRBV7-2 to TRBJ2-3; 7 nucleotides align to TRBD2. The J segment lost 6 bases and the V segment lost 5 bases, leaving 8 bases of the junction unmatched. The CDR3 loop spans 14 amino acids. Looked up from germline, CDR1 is SGHTA and CDR2 is FQGNSA. In DNA form, the CDR3 reads TGTGCCAGCAGCCTAGGGATTAGCGGGGATACGCAGTATTTT. This encodes CASSLGISGDTQYF.

Only a few counts were recorded for this clonotype. V gene TRBV6-2 or TRBV6-3 combines with J gene TRBJ2-4; maybe TRBD2 (5 bases). The CDR3 contains 17 residues. V gave up 7 bases and J gave up 6 bases, with 25 bases separating them. Germline-derived CDR1 and CDR2 are MNHEY and SVGEGT. The CDR3 region has the DNA TGTGCCAGCACTTTTGGTGGGAGCGGACCTAAGGCAAACATTCAGTACTTC. Protein: CASTFGGSGPKANIQYF.

The J gene is TRBJ2-2, the V gene TRBV5-4; 13 nucleotides align to TRBD2. This CDR3 has 16 amino acids. Germline V gene lookup returns CDR1 SGHNT and CDR2 YYREEE (reference sequence). Trimming at V came to 4 bases and at J to 4 bases, leaving 4 bases not matched to a gene. CDR3 DNA: TGTGCCAGCAGCAGGGGACTAGCGGGAACCACCGGGGAGCTGTTTTTT. Protein: CASSRGLAGTTGELFF. Supplemented by reference TRBV5-4 and TRBJ2-2, the full variable domain reads ETGVTQSPTHLIKTRGQQVTLRCSSQSGHNTVSWYQQALGQGPQFIFQYYREEENGRGNFPPRFSGLQFPNYSSELNVNALELDDSALYLCASSRGLAGTTGELFFGEGSRLTVL.

This clonotype was recorded many times. The V and J genes are TRBV29-1 and TRBJ1-1; D is unresolved. V was shortened by 7 bases and J by 0 bases, with 12 bases between the two germline ends. The CDR3 runs to 13 residues. CDR1 and CDR2 from the germline V gene are SQVTM and ANQGSEA. The DNA for the CDR3 is TGCAGCGCCGGGAGCGGGCTGAACACTGAAGCTTTCTTT. Translation gives CSAGSGLNTEAFF.

This clonotype was counted many times. The chain employs TRBV20-1 and TRBJ1-1; D not certain. V lost 5 bases, J lost 0 bases, and 10 bases lay in between. The CDR3 totals 13 residues. Germline V CDR1 and CDR2: DFQATT, SNEGSKA (reference sequence). The DNA of the CDR3 is TGCAGTGCTGATGGTTTAGTGAACACTGAAGCTTTCTTT. Residues: CSADGLVNTEAFF.

In its sample, this clonotype was seen many times. The chain combines TRBV20-1 with TRBJ2-3; no clear D gene. Per germline, CDR1 DFQATT and CDR2 SNEGSKA (reference sequence). V lost 6 bases and J lost 3, with 16 bases in between. CDR3 length equals 14 residues. The DNA for the CDR3 is TGCAGTGCCCCGGAGATTAGTTCAACAGATACGCAGTATTTT. It translates to CSAPEISSTDTQYF.

V and J are TRBV20-1 and TRBJ1-3, with a weak D call TRBD1 (5 bases). V lost 3 bases, J lost 1 base, and 13 bases lay in between. Germline V gene data show CDR1 as DFQATT and CDR2 as SNEGSKA (reference sequence). The length of the CDR3 is 15 residues. In DNA form, the CDR3 reads TGCAGTGCTAGCCGGGGGATTTTTTCTGGAAACACCATATATTTT. Protein product: CSASRGIFSGNTIYF.

This clonotype was detected only a few times. The chain recombines TRBV7-9 with TRBJ1-1; 8 bases map to TRBD1. This CDR3 has 15 residues. V shed 4 bases and J 5 bases; nucleotides not matched to a gene: 9. Germline V CDR1 and CDR2: SEHNR, FQNEAQ (reference sequence). The CDR3 region is CASSSPGQGLTEAFF. The CDR3 bases are TGTGCCAGCAGCTCCCCAGGACAGGGACTTACTGAAGCTTTCTTT.